A single sample gave rise to the 2 T cell receptor beta chains below, sequenced in a study of beta chain features in type 1 diabetes (dated by TCRdb to 2017 to 2018). The method was the immunoSEQ multiplex PCR assay. The High Capacity cDNA Reverse Transcription Kit was used to reverse transcribe all of the isolated RNA, meaning that expressed TCRB transcripts were what got sequenced. TCRdb limited this immuneACCESS table to in-frame rearrangements with V and J called. A share of clones is missing; checked studies link under half to unresolved V genes, and the rest is unexplained. For this sample the table gives 250,000 to 400,000 clones, of which 13% to 15% were detected only once. Under 8.5% of the sample rests with the top ten. Sequencing used central memory CD4+ T cells from blood. The receptor set was obtained from a man aged 30-40 years in good health.

The sample holds a few counts of this clone. At the DNA level, this CDR3 is encoded by other sequences in the same sample as well. This sequence joins TRBV7-3 and TRBJ2-3; D gene ambiguous. The CDR3 covers 13 residues. CDR1 and CDR2 from the germline V gene are SGHTA and FQGTGA. With 3 bases removed from V and 2 bases from J, the gap between germline ends came to 6 bases. CDR3 DNA: TGTGCCAGCAGCTTGAGCGTCACAGATACGCAGTATTTT. Protein: CASSLSVTDTQYF.

V usage is TRBV5-1 and J usage is TRBJ2-1, with 10 bases fitting TRBD1. The CDR3 runs 15 residues. The germline gives CDR1 SGHRS, CDR2 YFSETQ. J gave up 8 bases and V 4 bases, and 9 bases lay outside the gene matches. CDR3 residues: CASSTAGTGVDEQFF. The DNA of the CDR3 is TGCGCCAGCAGCACCGCCGGGACAGGGGTCGATGAGCAGTTCTTC.